This TCR beta chain was sequenced in a study of shared clonotypes between healthy human individuals. For this clone: The antigen remains undetermined.

General observations from the study: A generally larger estimated richness was seen in naive subsets than in memory subsets.

CD45RO negativity and positive selection for CCR7 defined naive CD8 cells, a population that excluded terminally differentiated effector memory CD45RA+ cells. Donors were healthy HIV-negative adults without recently reported acute infections or vaccinations. Genomic DNA of every subset was divided equally among multiple immunoSEQ plates. Sequenced by immunoSEQ multiplex PCR; TCRdb stores in-frame clones only, minus some. The table lists roughly 2.1 million clones, more than 85% of them singletons. Material: naive CD8+ T cells from PBMCs. The receptor's source is a man in his late teens or twenties in good health. Some clones in this sample may be carry-over from other donors' samples.

CDR3 region: CASSPARGDTEAFF. The CDR3 DNA follows: TGCGCCAGCAGCCCCGCCCGGGGTGACACTGAAGCTTTCTTT. The rearrangement uses TRBV5-1 and TRBJ1-1; D not certain. Trimming left V 4 bases short and J 3 bases short, with 13 bases between. CDR1 and CDR2 (germline): SGHRS, YFSETQ. The CDR3 sequence is 14 residues long.